Sequencing of this TCR beta chain was carried out in a study of OX40 agonist ivuxolimab in advanced cancers. Study-wide findings and caveats: Nonresponders included some who also had low normalized T-cell clonal expansion.

The method was immunoSEQ multiplex PCR; TCRdb's version includes in-frame clones alone and lacks a portion of them. Among roughly 70,000 clones listed, roughly 90% were seen once. With regard to this clone: Its target is unknown.

The specimen was CD4+ or CD8+ T cells sorted from blood, collected in a trial of the OX40 agonist ivuxolimab. The receptor was isolated from an adult with an advanced solid tumor such as melanoma, head and neck, liver or kidney cancer.

CDR3: CASKTGINYGYTF. CDR3 coding DNA: TGTGCTTCCAAAACAGGGATTAACTATGGCTACACCTTC. The V and J genes are TRBV28 and TRBJ1-2, with D maybe TRBD1 (6 bases). The CDR3 is made up of 13 amino acids. Germline V CDR1 and CDR2: MDHEN, SYDVKM.